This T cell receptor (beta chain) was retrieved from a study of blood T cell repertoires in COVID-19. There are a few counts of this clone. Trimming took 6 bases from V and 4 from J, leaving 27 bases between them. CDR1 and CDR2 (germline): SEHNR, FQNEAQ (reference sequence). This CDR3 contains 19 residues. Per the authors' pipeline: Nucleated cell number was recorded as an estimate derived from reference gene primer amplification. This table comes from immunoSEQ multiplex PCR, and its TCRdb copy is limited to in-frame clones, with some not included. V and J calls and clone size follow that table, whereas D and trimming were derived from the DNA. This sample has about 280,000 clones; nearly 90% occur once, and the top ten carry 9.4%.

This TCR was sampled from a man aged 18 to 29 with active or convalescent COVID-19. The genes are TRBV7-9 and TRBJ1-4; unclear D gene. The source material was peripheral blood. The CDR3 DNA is TGTGCCAGCAGGCTCGACCCAGGAAAAGCCCAATTCGGTAATGAAAAACTGTTTTTT. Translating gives CASRLDPGKAQFGNEKLFF.